These 30 T cell receptor beta chains originate from one sample sequenced in a study of human versus mouse CDR3 diversity and MHC coevolution. TCRdb's table, derived via immunoSEQ multiplex PCR, lists solely in-frame clones and lacks some. The table shows fewer than 100,000 clones, with just under 95% occurring only once. Sample: naive CD4+ T cells from blood. Subset specified: CD45RO-negative CD62L-positive naive CD4 T cells. The receptors shown here come from a person aged 30 to 69 in good health.

This clone was detected a few times. CDR3 residues: CASCTGSGNTIYF. CDR3 nucleotide sequence: TGTGCCAGCTGTACAGGTTCTGGAAACACCATATATTTT. The V gene is TRBV18, the J gene TRBJ1-3; D may be TRBD1 (5 bases). Trimming took 7 bases from V and 1 from J, leaving 8 bases between them. Germline V lookup: CDR1 KGHSH, CDR2 LQKENI. The CDR3 totals 13 residues.

The rearrangement uses TRBV5-4 and TRBJ1-4; a weak D match, TRBD1 (6 bases). Between the trimmed V and J ends, which lost 6 bases and 7 bases, there was a span of 16 bases. The CDR3 sequence is 14 residues long. The V gene's germline CDR1 is SGHNT and CDR2 YYREEE (reference sequence). CDR3 nucleotide sequence: TGTGCCAGCACCTGGGGAGGGGGAGGTGAAAAACTGTTTTTT. Translation gives CASTWGGGGEKLFF.

The V gene is TRBV28, the J gene TRBJ2-5, with D perhaps TRBD1 (6 bases). Trimming shortened V by 1 base and J by 5 bases, and 17 bases separated the two germline ends. Per the germline V gene, CDR1 is MDHEN and CDR2 is SYDVKM. The CDR3 runs 16 residues. The CDR3 DNA reads TGTGCCAGCAGTTTATATCTTACAGGGAAGAGGGAGACCCAGTACTTC. Residues: CASSLYLTGKRETQYF.

The CDR3 DNA sequence: TGTGCCAGCAGGCTAGCGGGGGCCTACGAGCAGTACTTC. Translating gives CASRLAGAYEQYF. The chain links TRBV25-1 to TRBJ2-7; 10 bases align to TRBD2. CDR1 and CDR2 (germline): MGHDK, SYGVNS. This CDR3 contains 13 residues. J lost 2 bases, V lost 6 bases, and 1 base had no gene match.

This chain joins TRBV6-4 and TRBJ2-1; 7 bases fit TRBD1. The CDR3 has 14 residues. J was trimmed by 0 bases and V by 7 bases; bases with no gene match: 3. CDR1 MRHNA and CDR2 SNTAGT come from the germline V gene. This chain's CDR3 is CASKRDSSYNEQFF. The CDR3 DNA is TGTGCCAGCAAAAGGGACAGCTCCTACAATGAGCAGTTCTTC.

The rearrangement joins TRBV19 to TRBJ2-1, with D perhaps TRBD2 (6 bases). CDR3 length: 15 residues. V gave up 6 bases and J gave up 0 bases, with 12 bases separating them. Germline CDR1 reads LNHDA; CDR2 reads SQIVND (reference sequence). As DNA, the CDR3 is TGTGCCAGTAGCGGAGGGGTCTACTCCTACAATGAGCAGTTCTTC. Its translation: CASSGGVYSYNEQFF. Complete variable domain (other parts from reference TRBV19 and TRBJ2-1): DGGITQSPKYLFRKEGQNVTLSCEQNLNHDAMYWYRQDPGQGLRLIYYSQIVNDFQKGDIAEGYSVSREKKESFPLTVTSAQKNPTAFYLCASSGGVYSYNEQFFGPGTRLTVL.

This clone occurred once. Relative to the germline gene, one junction end is altered; a read error may explain this. This chain connects TRBV4-1 to TRBJ2-5; 8 bases line up with TRBD1. The DNA end favors TRBJ2-7, so the J call may be wrong. Germline CDR1 is MGHRA and CDR2 is YSYEKL. The CDR3 has 17 amino acids. The CDR3 loop is CVSSQVRTGTKPYEQYF. Written as DNA, the CDR3 is TGCGTCAGCAGCCAGGTCCGGACAGGGACAAAACCATACGAGCAGTACTTC.

The chain is built from TRBV18 and TRBJ2-7; 14 positions agree with TRBD2. Germline V gene data show CDR1 as KGHSH and CDR2 as LQKENI. V shed 2 bases and J 7 bases; nucleotides not matched to a gene: 1. This CDR3 is 14 amino acids long. The chain's CDR3 is CASSPGTSGSEQYF. CDR3 coding DNA: TGTGCCAGCTCACCAGGGACTAGCGGGAGTGAGCAGTACTTC.

V gene TRBV7-3 combines with J gene TRBJ2-1; TRBD2 matches 9 bases. The CDR3 covers 15 residues. The V gene's germline CDR1 is SGHTA and CDR2 FQGTGA. V was pared by 5 bases and J by 7 bases, with 9 bases of the junction left unmatched. CDR3 bases: TGTGCCAGCAGCCCTAGGACTAGCGCCGTTAATGAGCAGTTCTTC. As protein: CASSPRTSAVNEQFF.

The chain has TRBV5-4 and TRBJ2-1; TRBD1 matches at 10 bases. The CDR3 spans 14 residues. V gave up 4 bases and J gave up 8 bases; unmatched junction bases: 6. Germline CDR1 and CDR2: SGHNT and YYREEE (reference sequence). The CDR3 region is CASSRMTGGDEQFF. Here the CDR3 DNA reads TGTGCCAGCAGCCGAATGACAGGGGGCGATGAGCAGTTCTTC. Using reference TRBV5-4 and TRBJ2-1 for the parts outside the CDR3, the full variable domain is ETGVTQSPTHLIKTRGQQVTLRCSSQSGHNTVSWYQQALGQGPQFIFQYYREEENGRGNFPPRFSGLQFPNYSSELNVNALELDDSALYLCASSRMTGGDEQFFGPGTRLTVL.

CDR3 DNA: TGTGCCAGCAGCACAGGGACTAGCGGGGTGACAGATACGCAGTATTTT. Its protein is CASSTGTSGVTDTQYF. This rearrangement joins TRBV7-3 to TRBJ2-3, with 13 bases matching TRBD2. This CDR3 is 16 amino acids long. The trim removed 5 bases at V and 3 bases at J, leaving 5 bases unmatched. Germline CDR1 and CDR2: SGHTA and FQGTGA.

This chain joins TRBV5-1 and TRBJ2-3; 9 bases agree with TRBD2. V was clipped by 3 bases and J by 4 bases; unmatched bases: 9. The CDR3 is 16 residues long. Germline V lookup: CDR1 SGHRS, CDR2 YFSETQ. CDR3 DNA sequence: TGCGCCAGCAGCTATGGTAGTAGCGGGAGCGCAGATACGCAGTATTTT. This encodes CASSYGSSGSADTQYF. Based on the CDR3 plus reference TRBV5-1 and TRBJ2-3, the full variable domain is KAGVTQTPRYLIKTRGQQVTLSCSPISGHRSVSWYQQTPGQGLQFLFEYFSETQRNKGNFPGRFSGRQFSNSRSEMNVSTLELGDSALYLCASSYGSSGSADTQYFGPGTRLTVL.

This sequence joins TRBV28 and TRBJ1-1; D might be TRBD1 (6 bases). The CDR3 loop spans 15 amino acids. CDR1 is MDHEN, CDR2 SYDVKM, per germline. Trimming stripped 4 bases from V and 0 bases from J, with 12 bases between. CDR3 nucleotides: TGTGCCAGCAGTTCCCCGACAGGCTTGAACACTGAAGCTTTCTTT. It codes for CASSSPTGLNTEAFF.

The V gene is TRBV2, the J gene TRBJ1-2; 7 bases map to TRBD1. This CDR3 contains 14 residues. J lost 3 bases, V lost 7 bases, and 8 bases had no gene match. The V gene's germline CDR1 is SNHLY and CDR2 FYNNEI. CDR3 region: CASTNLQGYYGYTF. CDR3 sequence (DNA): TGTGCCAGCACCAACCTACAGGGGTACTATGGCTACACCTTC. Complete variable domain (other parts from reference TRBV2 and TRBJ1-2): EPEVTQTPSHQVTQMGQEVILRCVPISNHLYFYWYRQILGQKVEFLVSFYNNEISEKSEIFDDQFSVERPDGSNFTLKIRSTKLEDSAMYFCASTNLQGYYGYTFGSGTRLTVV.

The chain recombines TRBV5-1 with TRBJ2-1; 8 bases agree with TRBD1. From germline, CDR1 is SGHRS and CDR2 YFSETQ. V lost 5 bases to trimming and J lost 4 bases; unmatched junction nucleotides: 5. This CDR3 contains 14 residues. The CDR3 DNA is TGCGCCAGCAGGGGACAGGCGAGTTACAATGAGCAGTTCTTC. Residues: CASRGQASYNEQFF.

This chain links TRBV18 with TRBJ1-4, with 7 bases matching TRBD1. The ends lost 4 bases at V and 8 bases at J; junction bases unmatched: 7. The germline gives CDR1 KGHSH, CDR2 LQKENI. The CDR3 consists of 14 residues. CDR3 region: CASSLGQVGEKLFF. The CDR3 DNA follows: TGTGCCAGCTCACTTGGACAGGTCGGGGAAAAACTGTTTTTT.

The chain has TRBV6-5 and TRBJ1-5, with D possibly TRBD1 on 6 matching bases. Per germline, CDR1 MNHEY and CDR2 SVGAGI. V shed 6 bases and J shed 6 bases, with 12 bases lying between them. The CDR3 loop spans 13 amino acids. CDR3: CASRAQGSQPQHF. CDR3 nucleotide sequence: TGTGCCAGCAGGGCACAGGGAAGTCAGCCCCAGCATTTT.

The chain combines TRBV30 with TRBJ1-5, with 8 bases identical to TRBD1. From germline, CDR1 is GTSNPN and CDR2 SVGIG (reference sequence). V shed 5 bases and J 11 bases; nucleotides not matched to a gene: 11. The CDR3 extends over 13 amino acids. This CDR3 reads CAWSRAGGQAQHF. The CDR3 region has the DNA TGTGCCTGGTCACGGGCAGGGGGCCAAGCCCAGCATTTT.

This clone has just a few counts. Other DNA sequences in the sample encode the same CDR3. The V and J genes are TRBV28 and TRBJ2-7, with D possibly TRBD2 on 6 matching bases. Deletions cut 3 bases from V and 2 bases from J, with 14 bases between. The CDR3 extends over 15 amino acids. Germline CDR1 is MDHEN and CDR2 is SYDVKM. DNA for the CDR3: TGTGCCAGCAGTTTGGGAGGAGGGTCCCCCTACGAGCAGTACTTC. Translated: CASSLGGGSPYEQYF.

The gene calls are TRBV7-2 and TRBJ2-7; 9 bases are a match to TRBD1. Per the germline V gene, CDR1 is SGHTA and CDR2 is FQGNSA. The junction had 6 bases not matched to a gene; V was cut back by 5 bases and J by 1 base. The CDR3 sequence is 15 residues long. The CDR3 nucleotides read TGTGCCAGCAGCCCATGGGGACAGGGATCCTACGAGCAGTACTTC. Residues: CASSPWGQGSYEQYF.

The rearrangement joins TRBV7-2 to TRBJ1-1, with TRBD1 as a possible D gene (6 bases). Germline values: CDR1 SGHTA, CDR2 FQGNSA. V lost 4 bases, J lost 5 bases, and 26 bases lay in between. The length of the CDR3 is 18 residues. The DNA for the CDR3 is TGTGCCAGCAGCTCCACTTTTCCGGGACACAGCTCCGGTACTGAAGCTTTCTTT. It encodes CASSSTFPGHSSGTEAFF. The variable domain in full, with the rest retrieved from reference TRBV7-2 and TRBJ1-1, is GAGVSQSPSNKVTEKGKDVELRCDPISGHTALYWYRQSLGQGLEFLIYFQGNSAPDKSGLPSDRFSAERTGGSVSTLTIQRTQQEDSAVYLCASSSTFPGHSSGTEAFFGQGTRLTVV.

The chain joins TRBV6-6 to TRBJ2-3, with TRBD2 matching over 8 bases. CDR1 MNHNY and CDR2 SVGAGI come from the germline V gene (reference sequence). J was trimmed by 4 bases and V by 9 bases; bases with no gene match: 3. The CDR3 consists of 12 residues. The CDR3 sequence: CASTGGADTQYF. Here the CDR3 DNA reads TGTGCCAGTACGGGGGGGGCAGATACGCAGTATTTT.

The J gene is TRBJ2-1, the V gene TRBV4-3, with TRBD1 matching 7 bases. The CDR3 is 14 residues long. Per the germline V gene, CDR1 is LGHNA and CDR2 is YSLEER. V trimming: 0 bases; J trimming: 7 bases; junction bases outside the gene matches: 3. CDR3 sequence reads: CASSQDRGRNEQFF. For the CDR3, the DNA is TGCGCCAGCAGCCAAGATAGGGGGCGGAATGAGCAGTTCTTC.

This chain uses TRBV7-9 with TRBJ2-5, with no clear D. The end of the DNA is better explained by TRBJ2-7, so the J call may be wrong. Germline assignment: CDR1 SEHNR and CDR2 FQNEAQ (reference sequence). The CDR3 spans 11 residues. The CDR3 region is CASRSTYEQYF. The CDR3, as DNA: TGTGCCAGCAGGAGCACCTACGAGCAGTACTTC.

This CDR3 is CAWRGTGRGNQPQHF. In DNA form, the CDR3 reads TGTGCCTGGAGGGGGACAGGGCGAGGCAATCAGCCCCAGCATTTT. The chain uses TRBV30 and TRBJ1-5, with TRBD1 matching over 9 bases. Germline assignment: CDR1 GTSNPN and CDR2 SVGIG (reference sequence). There are 15 residues in the CDR3. Unmatched junction bases numbered 5, after V lost 3 bases and J lost 2 bases.

The rearrangement joins TRBV6-6 to TRBJ1-5, with 11 bases aligning to TRBD1. Trimming cost V 2 bases and J 5 bases; bases outside gene matches: 5. The CDR3 has 16 residues. Germline V gives CDR1 MNHNY, CDR2 SVGAGI (reference sequence). In DNA form, the CDR3 reads TGTGCCAGCAGTTACAGACGGACAGGGGGCTATCAGCCCCAGCATTTT. Its translation: CASSYRRTGGYQPQHF.

The V gene is TRBV25-1, the J gene TRBJ2-1; 12 bases fit TRBD2. The CDR3 totals 16 residues. The germline gives CDR1 MGHDK, CDR2 SYGVNS. V lost 4 bases, J lost 4 bases, and 5 bases stayed unmatched. CDR3 region: CASSAYLAGGYNEQFF. In DNA, the CDR3 is TGTGCCAGCAGTGCCTATCTAGCGGGGGGGTACAATGAGCAGTTCTTC.

The chain has TRBV10-3 and TRBJ2-1; 8 nucleotides align to TRBD1. The CDR3 is 13 amino acids. Germline lookup yields CDR1 ENHRY and CDR2 SYGVKD. V trimming: 8 bases; J trimming: 7 bases; junction bases outside the gene matches: 7. The CDR3 bases are TGTGCCATCCGGAACAGGGGGGAAAATGAGCAGTTCTTC. This gives the protein CAIRNRGENEQFF.

This chain links TRBV6-5 with TRBJ2-7; D call uncertain. The germline gives CDR1 MNHEY, CDR2 SVGAGI. V lost 8 bases and J lost 3, with 8 bases in between. The length of the CDR3 is 11 residues. The CDR3 here is CASFSRYEQYF. CDR3 coding DNA: TGTGCCAGCTTTAGCCGCTACGAGCAGTACTTC.

The rearrangement links TRBV18 to TRBJ2-6; TRBD1 matches 8 bases. Germline V gene sequence: CDR1 KGHSH, CDR2 LQKENI. The CDR3 has 18 residues. V shed 4 bases, J shed 0 bases, and the junction held 8 bases outside the gene matches. CDR3 amino acids: CASSRDRGPSSGANVLTF. For the CDR3, the DNA is TGTGCCAGCTCACGAGACAGGGGACCTAGCTCTGGGGCCAACGTCCTGACTTTC.